Described below is a single T cell receptor beta chain sequence and its context. What it binds is not known. Germline assignment: CDR1 KGHSH and CDR2 LQKENI. V lost 2 bases to trimming and J lost 0 bases, with 9 bases between them. The CDR3 consists of 15 residues. The data derive from a study of T cells in localized non-small cell lung cancer. General study points: Median detection of top 100 tumor clones in adjacent lung was around 59 clones. Longer overall survival was linked to higher blood T cell density. There was higher T cell clonality in uninvolved adjacent lung than in tumor, and it was highest there.

The method was immunoSEQ multiplex PCR; TCRdb's version includes in-frame clones alone and lacks a portion of them. Of some 2,200 clones detected, roughly 28% appear once; the ten largest clones hold over 9.5%. V gene TRBV18 combines with J gene TRBJ2-3, with D possibly matching TRBD1 (5 bases). The origin of this receptor is a man aged 40 to 69 with stage III squamous cell lung carcinoma. The sample was lung tumor tissue, taken before any cancer treatment. CDR3 sequence reads: CASSPNRQSTDTQYF. CDR3 nucleotide sequence: TGTGCCAGCTCACCAAATCGACAGAGCACAGATACGCAGTATTTT.